Shown below are 28 T cell receptor beta chains from a single sample sequenced in a study of T cells after yellow fever vaccination. TCRdb re-called the 5' RACE reads through MiXCR, storing one row per CDR3 protein. The repertoire consists of approximately 70,000 distinct CDR3 sequences, with roughly 7% occurring once and the leading ten covering approximately 30%. This specimen consisted of CD8+ T cells sorted from PBMCs, obtained 9 to 11 days after the first yellow fever vaccination. These receptors all come from a man between 18 and 29 years old who received the YFV17D yellow fever vaccine.

This clonotype was recorded many times. The rearrangement joins TRBV12-3 or TRBV12-4 to TRBJ2-3; D remains unclear. V was trimmed by 5 bases and J by 5 bases, leaving 17 bases between them. The CDR3 loop spans 15 amino acids. The CDR3 here is CASSPHAMALDTQYF. In DNA form, the CDR3 reads TGTGCCAGCAGTCCCCACGCAATGGCGCTAGATACGCAGTATTTT.

The table lists this clonotype with many counts. The chain carries TRBV15 and TRBJ2-2; unclear D gene. This CDR3 is built from 13 residues. Germline V gene data show CDR1 as LNHNV and CDR2 as YYDKDF (reference sequence). Trimming took off 5 bases at V and 6 bases at J, with 10 bases between the two ends. CDR3 sequence (DNA): TGTGCCACCAGCCCGGGCCCACCCGGGGAGCTGTTTTTT. This encodes CATSPGPPGELFF.

This clonotype was seen repeatedly, ten times or more. V is TRBV4-3 and J is TRBJ1-1, with 7 nucleotides matching TRBD1. The length of the CDR3 is 14 residues. Losses at the gene ends were 1 base for V and 3 bases for J; bases not matched to a gene: 2. The V gene's germline CDR1 is LGHNA and CDR2 YSLEER. CDR3 residues: CASSQATGDTEAFF. CDR3 coding DNA: TGCGCCAGCAGCCAAGCTACAGGGGACACTGAAGCTTTCTTT.

The chain is built from TRBV7-9 and TRBJ2-1; 10 nucleotides line up with TRBD2. Germline V gives CDR1 SEHNR, CDR2 FQNEAQ (reference sequence). The trim removed 7 bases at V and 3 bases at J, leaving 9 bases unmatched. The CDR3 covers 16 residues. CDR3 DNA sequence: TGTGCCAGCAACCGGATCGCTAGCGGGGGCTACAATGAGCAGTTCTTC. This codes for CASNRIASGGYNEQFF. Combining the CDR3 with reference TRBV7-9 and TRBJ2-1 gives the whole variable domain DTGVSQNPRHKITKRGQNVTFRCDPISEHNRLYWYRQTLGQGPEFLTYFQNEAQLEKSRLLSDRFSAERPKGSFSTLEIQRTEQGDSAMYLCASNRIASGGYNEQFFGPGTRLTVL.

This clonotype was seen repeatedly, ten times or more. The V call is TRBV7-2, the J call TRBJ2-4, with a weak D call TRBD2 (6 bases). This CDR3 region has 15 residues. From germline, CDR1 is SGHTA and CDR2 FQGNSA. V lost 4 bases, J lost 0 bases, and 10 bases lay in between. CDR3 region: CASSWFGGAKNIQYF. In DNA form, the CDR3 reads TGTGCCAGCAGCTGGTTCGGGGGAGCCAAAAACATTCAGTACTTC.

This clonotype was seen repeatedly, ten times or more. The J gene is TRBJ1-1, the V gene TRBV7-2; TRBD1 matches 8 bases. The CDR3 totals 15 residues. V shed 6 bases and J 0 bases; nucleotides not matched to a gene: 6. The V gene's germline CDR1 is SGHTA and CDR2 FQGNSA. CDR3 sequence (DNA): TGTGCCAGCAGATTGGACAGGGCAATGAACACTGAAGCTTTCTTT. This sequence encodes CASRLDRAMNTEAFF. Together with reference TRBV7-2 and TRBJ1-1, the CDR3 gives the full variable domain: GAGVSQSPSNKVTEKGKDVELRCDPISGHTALYWYRQSLGQGLEFLIYFQGNSAPDKSGLPSDRFSAERTGGSVSTLTIQRTQQEDSAVYLCASRLDRAMNTEAFFGQGTRLTVV.

The chain employs TRBV7-9 and TRBJ2-7; a weak D match, TRBD1 (5 bases). With 5 bases removed from V and 1 base from J, the gap between germline ends came to 12 bases. The germline CDR1 and CDR2 sequences are SEHNR and FQNEAQ (reference sequence). This CDR3 has 14 residues. For the CDR3, the DNA is TGTGCCAGCAGCCCAAACCCAGGGTCCTACGAGCAGTACGTC. This sequence encodes CASSPNPGSYEQYV.

This clonotype was seen many times. V and J are TRBV7-9 and TRBJ2-7; TRBD1 aligns across 7 bases. Germline V lookup: CDR1 SEHNR, CDR2 FQNEAQ (reference sequence). J gave up 7 bases and V 4 bases, and 10 bases lay outside the gene matches. The CDR3 extends over 14 amino acids. CDR3 sequence reads: CASSSLTGSGEQYV. In nucleotides, the CDR3 is TGTGCCAGCAGCTCCTTGACAGGGTCAGGGGAGCAGTACGTC.

This clonotype was found a few times. The genes are TRBV4-3 and TRBJ1-1; D is unresolved. CDR1 and CDR2 (germline): LGHNA, YSLEER. V gave up 3 bases and J gave up 8 bases, with 16 bases separating them. This CDR3 is 14 amino acids long. The CDR3 DNA reads TGCGCCAGCAGCCAGAGTCTCGGGGAAGTGGAAGCTTTCTTT. Protein product: CASSQSLGEVEAFF.

This clonotype turned up a few times. The chain couples TRBV28 to TRBJ1-5, with D possibly being TRBD1 (5 bases). V was trimmed by 7 bases and J by 0 bases, leaving 13 bases between them. This CDR3 comprises 15 residues. Germline assignment: CDR1 MDHEN and CDR2 SYDVKM. The CDR3 DNA sequence: TGTGCCAGCATTCCCAGGGTTTATAGCAATCAGCCCCAGCATTTT. Protein product: CASIPRVYSNQPQHF. The variable domain in full, with the rest retrieved from reference TRBV28 and TRBJ1-5, is DVKVTQSSRYLVKRTGEKVFLECVQDMDHENMFWYRQDPGLGLRLIYFSYDVKMKEKGDIPEGYSVSREKKERFSLILESASTNQTSMYLCASIPRVYSNQPQHFGDGTRLSIL.

A few counts support this clonotype. The chain combines TRBV7-8 with TRBJ2-2; 9 positions agree with TRBD1. The germline CDR1 and CDR2 sequences are SGHVS and FQNEAQ. The length of the CDR3 is 16 residues. Trimming cost V 5 bases and J 1 base; bases outside gene matches: 5. CDR3 nucleotides: TGTGCCAGCAGCCCCCGACAGGGGGAGAACACCGGGGAGCTGTTTTTT. Its protein product is CASSPRQGENTGELFF.

V gene TRBV11-2 combines with J gene TRBJ2-3, with no clear D. The CDR3 is made up of 13 amino acids. Germline loops: CDR1 SGHAT, CDR2 FQNNGV. The V gene lost 2 bases and the J gene lost 2 bases, with 5 bases spanning the gap. The CDR3 protein is CASSLFDTDTQYF. In DNA form, the CDR3 reads TGTGCCAGCAGCTTATTTGACACAGATACGCAGTATTTT.

This clonotype appeared many times. This chain links TRBV7-6 with TRBJ2-2, with 10 bases identical to TRBD1. J gave up 1 base and V 4 bases, and 6 bases lay outside the gene matches. The germline CDR1 and CDR2 sequences are SGHVS and FNYEAQ. The CDR3 is 17 residues long. The CDR3 protein is CASSWDRGRLNTGELFF. The CDR3 DNA is TGTGCCAGCAGCTGGGACAGGGGTCGACTGAACACCGGGGAGCTGTTTTTT.

The table lists this clonotype with many counts. The V gene is TRBV5-1, the J gene TRBJ2-2; tentative D call: TRBD1 (6 bases). Germline V lookup: CDR1 SGHRS, CDR2 YFSETQ. This CDR3 is 15 amino acids long. Deletions cut 0 bases from V and 5 bases from J, with 11 bases between. The CDR3 reads CASSLEQGRTGELFF. The DNA of the CDR3 is TGCGCCAGCAGCTTGGAACAGGGAAGGACCGGGGAGCTGTTTTTT.

The chain is built from TRBV12-3 or TRBV12-4 and TRBJ2-1; TRBD1 agrees at 9 bases. V shed 6 bases and J 2 bases; nucleotides not matched to a gene: 8. This CDR3 has 16 amino acids. The CDR3 region is CASSSGQGITYNEQFF. The CDR3 DNA is TGTGCCAGCAGCTCCGGACAGGGGATCACCTACAATGAGCAGTTCTTC.

This clonotype was detected many times. V is TRBV4-3 and J is TRBJ2-1, with a weak D call TRBD1 (5 bases). Trimming left V 4 bases short and J 6 bases short, with 13 bases between. Germline V gene sequence: CDR1 LGHNA, CDR2 YSLEER. The CDR3 covers 14 residues. CDR3 nucleotide sequence: TGCGCCAGCAGCCGAAATGGGGCGCGCAATGAGCAGTTCTTC. It codes for CASSRNGARNEQFF.

This clonotype was detected a few times. The chain combines TRBV4-3 with TRBJ2-1; D might be TRBD2 (6 bases). V was trimmed by 0 bases and J by 5 bases, leaving 11 bases between them. This CDR3 has 15 amino acids. Germline CDR1 is LGHNA and CDR2 is YSLEER. This CDR3 is CASSQDSGDDNEQFF. CDR3 in DNA: TGCGCCAGCAGCCAAGATTCGGGGGACGACAATGAGCAGTTCTTC.

The table lists this clonotype with many counts. The genes are TRBV9 and TRBJ2-3; no firm D call. The CDR3 is 15 residues long. Trimming cost V 0 bases and J 1 base, with 9 bases left between them. Germline assignment: CDR1 SGDLS and CDR2 YYNGEE. The CDR3, as DNA: TGTGCCAGCAGCGTAGACGGAACCGGCACAGATACGCAGTATTTT. Translating it yields CASSVDGTGTDTQYF.

This clonotype was picked up a small number of times. The CDR3 reads CASSYSAASEQFF. CDR3 nucleotides: TGTGCCAGCAGTTACTCGGCGGCGTCTGAGCAGTTCTTC. The chain recombines TRBV6-5 with TRBJ2-1, with unresolved D. The CDR3 has 13 amino acids. The germline gives CDR1 MNHEY, CDR2 SVGAGI. V was shortened by 0 bases and J by 9 bases, with 9 bases between the two germline ends.

This clonotype was counted many times. The V gene is TRBV19, the J gene TRBJ1-1; the D is unclear. Trimming removed 5 bases at V and 2 bases at J, with 3 bases between. Per germline, CDR1 LNHDA and CDR2 SQIVND (reference sequence). There are 11 residues in the CDR3. CDR3 DNA: TGTGCCAGTAGTCGAAACACTGAAGCTTTCTTT. Translation gives CASSRNTEAFF.

This clonotype has ten or more counts. CDR3 amino acids: CASSHGDGIDYGYTF. The CDR3 bases are TGTGCCAGCAGCCACGGGGACGGTATAGACTATGGCTACACCTTC. This rearrangement joins TRBV14 to TRBJ1-2; the D gene is possibly TRBD1 (5 bases). CDR3 length: 15 residues. Germline lookup yields CDR1 SGHDN and CDR2 FVKESK. Trimming removed 3 bases at V and 3 bases at J, with 14 bases between.

This chain links TRBV10-3 with TRBJ2-7; perhaps TRBD1 as D (6 bases). V was pared by 4 bases and J by 3 bases, with 13 bases between. Germline V lookup: CDR1 ENHRY, CDR2 SYGVKD. The CDR3 is 14 amino acids. The CDR3 here is CAISGQEGLYEQYF. CDR3 in DNA: TGTGCCATCAGTGGACAGGAAGGTCTCTACGAGCAGTACTTC.

This clonotype was seen a few times. The rearrangement joins TRBV5-1 to TRBJ2-7, with 8 bases identical to TRBD2. Per germline, CDR1 SGHRS and CDR2 YFSETQ. CDR3 size: 16 residues. Trimming cost V 6 bases and J 3 bases; bases outside gene matches: 14. The CDR3 DNA follows: TGCGCCAGCAACCGGGAGGGGGGTCCCGGTTACTACGAGCAGTACTTC. Protein sequence: CASNREGGPGYYEQYF.

This clonotype was detected many times. This chain joins TRBV6-5 and TRBJ2-2; D not resolved. The germline CDR1 and CDR2 sequences are MNHEY and SVGAGI. CDR3 size: 13 residues. The V and J ends lost 7 bases and 4 bases respectively, with 10 bases between them. The CDR3 is CASIPAGTGELFF. The CDR3, as DNA: TGTGCCAGCATTCCAGCTGGCACCGGGGAGCTGTTTTTT.

The sample holds many counts of this clonotype. This rearrangement joins TRBV24-1 to TRBJ2-3; 7 bases agree with TRBD2. V shed 4 bases, J shed 4 bases, and the junction held 10 bases outside the gene matches. This CDR3 comprises 16 residues. Germline V CDR1 and CDR2: KGHDR, SFDVKD. The CDR3 sequence: CATSDPRDYGADTQYF. The DNA for the CDR3 is TGTGCCACCAGTGACCCTCGGGACTACGGTGCAGATACGCAGTATTTT.

This clonotype has a count of ten or more. The V and J genes are TRBV25-1 and TRBJ1-1; perhaps TRBD1 as D (6 bases). The V end was cut by 3 bases, the J end by 1 base, with 15 bases between. This CDR3 contains 16 residues. Germline V lookup: CDR1 MGHDK, CDR2 SYGVNS. CDR3 loop: CASSDGAGAWNTEAFF. The DNA for the CDR3 is TGTGCCAGCAGTGATGGGGCAGGGGCCTGGAACACTGAAGCTTTCTTT.

This clonotype has a count of ten or more. The gene calls are TRBV25-1 and TRBJ2-7; no definite D call. The ends were cut back, 0 bases at V and 3 bases at J, with 3 bases in the middle. In germline, CDR1 is MGHDK, CDR2 SYGVNS. This CDR3 contains 12 residues. The CDR3 bases are TGTGCCAGCAGTGAATATAACTACGAGCAGTACTTC. Encoded protein: CASSEYNYEQYF.

This clonotype came up a few times. The chain employs TRBV30 and TRBJ2-3, with no clear D. The CDR3 is made up of 11 amino acids. Trimming shortened V by 8 bases and J by 6 bases, and 12 bases separated the two germline ends. CDR1 GTSNPN and CDR2 SVGIG come from the germline V gene (reference sequence). CDR3 nucleotide sequence: TGTGCCCGAAATTTGGGGGATACGCAGTATTTT. This sequence encodes CARNLGDTQYF.